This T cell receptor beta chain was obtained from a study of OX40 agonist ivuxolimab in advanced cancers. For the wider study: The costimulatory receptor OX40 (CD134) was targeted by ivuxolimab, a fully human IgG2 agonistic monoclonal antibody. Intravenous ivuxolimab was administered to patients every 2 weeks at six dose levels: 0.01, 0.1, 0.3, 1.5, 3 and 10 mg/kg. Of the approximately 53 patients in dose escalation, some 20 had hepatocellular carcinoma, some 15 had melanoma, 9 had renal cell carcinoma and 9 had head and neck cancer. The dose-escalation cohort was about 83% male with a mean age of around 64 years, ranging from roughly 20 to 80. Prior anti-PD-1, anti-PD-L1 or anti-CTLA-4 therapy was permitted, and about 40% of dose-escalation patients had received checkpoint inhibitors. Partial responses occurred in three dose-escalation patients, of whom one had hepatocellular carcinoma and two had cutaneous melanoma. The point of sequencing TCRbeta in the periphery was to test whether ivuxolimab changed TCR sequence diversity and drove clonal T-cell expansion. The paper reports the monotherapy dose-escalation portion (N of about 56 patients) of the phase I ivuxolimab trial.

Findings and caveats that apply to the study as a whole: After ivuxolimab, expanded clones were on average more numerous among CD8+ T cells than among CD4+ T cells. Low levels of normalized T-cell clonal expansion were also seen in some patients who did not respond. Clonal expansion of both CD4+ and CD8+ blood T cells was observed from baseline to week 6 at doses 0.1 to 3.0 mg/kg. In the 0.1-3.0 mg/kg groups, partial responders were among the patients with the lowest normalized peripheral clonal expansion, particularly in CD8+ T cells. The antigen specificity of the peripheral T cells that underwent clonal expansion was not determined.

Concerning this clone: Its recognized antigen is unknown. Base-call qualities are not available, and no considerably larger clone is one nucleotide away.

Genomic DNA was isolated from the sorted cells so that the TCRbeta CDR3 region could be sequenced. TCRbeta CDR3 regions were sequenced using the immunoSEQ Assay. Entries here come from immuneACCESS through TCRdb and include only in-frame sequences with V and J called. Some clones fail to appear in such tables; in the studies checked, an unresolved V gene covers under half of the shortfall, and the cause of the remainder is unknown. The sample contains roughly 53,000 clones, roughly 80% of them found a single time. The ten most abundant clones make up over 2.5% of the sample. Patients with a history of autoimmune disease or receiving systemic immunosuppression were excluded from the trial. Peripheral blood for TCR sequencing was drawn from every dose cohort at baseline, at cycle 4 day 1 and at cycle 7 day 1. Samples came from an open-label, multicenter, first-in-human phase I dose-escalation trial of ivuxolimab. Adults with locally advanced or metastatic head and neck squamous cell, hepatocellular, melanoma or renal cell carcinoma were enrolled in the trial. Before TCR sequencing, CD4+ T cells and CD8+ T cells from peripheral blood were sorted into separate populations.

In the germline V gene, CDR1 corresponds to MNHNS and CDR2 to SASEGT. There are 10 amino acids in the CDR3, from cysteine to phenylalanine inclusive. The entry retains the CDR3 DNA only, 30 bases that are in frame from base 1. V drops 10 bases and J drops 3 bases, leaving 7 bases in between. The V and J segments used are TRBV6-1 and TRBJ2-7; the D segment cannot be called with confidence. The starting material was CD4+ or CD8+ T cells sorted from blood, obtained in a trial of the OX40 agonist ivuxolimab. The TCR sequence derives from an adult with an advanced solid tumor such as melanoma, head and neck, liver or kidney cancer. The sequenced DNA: TGTGCCACCCGATTCTACGAGCAGTACTTC. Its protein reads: CATRFYEQYF.